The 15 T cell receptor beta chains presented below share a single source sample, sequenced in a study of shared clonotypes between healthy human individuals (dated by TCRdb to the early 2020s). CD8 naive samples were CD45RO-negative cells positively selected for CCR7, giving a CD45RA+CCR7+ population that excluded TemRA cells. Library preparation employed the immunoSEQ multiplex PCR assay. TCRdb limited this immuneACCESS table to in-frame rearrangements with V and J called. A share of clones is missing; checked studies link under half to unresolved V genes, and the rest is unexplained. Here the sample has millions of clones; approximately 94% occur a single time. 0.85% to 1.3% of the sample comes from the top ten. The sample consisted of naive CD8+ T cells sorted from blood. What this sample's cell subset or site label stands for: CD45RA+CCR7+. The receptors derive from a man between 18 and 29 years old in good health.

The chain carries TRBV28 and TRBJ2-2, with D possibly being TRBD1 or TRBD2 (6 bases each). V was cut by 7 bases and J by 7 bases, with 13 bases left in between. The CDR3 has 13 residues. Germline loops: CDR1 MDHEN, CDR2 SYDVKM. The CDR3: CASTLGGGGELFF. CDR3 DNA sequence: TGTGCCAGCACCCTAGGGGGAGGCGGGGAGCTGTTTTTT.

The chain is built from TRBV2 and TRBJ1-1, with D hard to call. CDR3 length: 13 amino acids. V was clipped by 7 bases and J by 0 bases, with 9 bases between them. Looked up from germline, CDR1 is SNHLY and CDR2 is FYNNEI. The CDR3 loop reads CASTGHLNTEAFF. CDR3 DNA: TGTGCCAGCACCGGTCACCTGAACACTGAAGCTTTCTTT.

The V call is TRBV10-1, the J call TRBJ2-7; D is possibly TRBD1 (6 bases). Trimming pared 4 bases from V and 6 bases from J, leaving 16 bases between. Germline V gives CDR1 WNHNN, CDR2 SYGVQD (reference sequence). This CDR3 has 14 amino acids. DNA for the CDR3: TGCGCCAGCAGTGCCGACAGGAGCTCCGGCGAGCAGTACTTC. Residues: CASSADRSSGEQYF.

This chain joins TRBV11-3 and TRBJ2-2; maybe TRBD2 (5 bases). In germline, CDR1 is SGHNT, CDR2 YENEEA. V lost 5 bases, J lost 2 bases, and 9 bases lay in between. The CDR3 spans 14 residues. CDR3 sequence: CASSPGFNTGELFF. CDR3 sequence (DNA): TGTGCCAGCAGCCCGGGATTTAACACCGGGGAGCTGTTTTTT.

As DNA, the CDR3 is TGTGCCAGCAGCTTAGGGGCTGGACAGGGGAATGAGCAGTTCTTC. Amino acid sequence: CASSLGAGQGNEQFF. The chain couples TRBV7-9 to TRBJ2-1; 9 bases line up with TRBD1. Looked up from germline, CDR1 is SEHNR and CDR2 is FQNEAQ (reference sequence). Trimming removed 1 base from V and 7 bases from J; junction bases left unmatched: 5. This CDR3 has 15 residues.

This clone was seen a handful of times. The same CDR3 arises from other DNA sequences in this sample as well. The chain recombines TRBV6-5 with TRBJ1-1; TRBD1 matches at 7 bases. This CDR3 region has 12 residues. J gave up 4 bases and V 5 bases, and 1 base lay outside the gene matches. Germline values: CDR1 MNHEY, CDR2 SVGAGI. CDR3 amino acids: CASSAGGTEAFF. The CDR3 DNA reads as TGTGCCAGCAGTGCAGGGGGCACTGAAGCTTTCTTT.

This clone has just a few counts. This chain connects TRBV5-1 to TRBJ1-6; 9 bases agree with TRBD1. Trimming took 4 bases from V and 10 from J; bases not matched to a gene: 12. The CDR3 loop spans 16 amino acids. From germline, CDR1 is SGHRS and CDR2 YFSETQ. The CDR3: CASSGGPGQGWSPLHF. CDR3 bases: TGCGCCAGCAGCGGCGGACCGGGACAGGGATGGTCACCCCTCCACTTT.

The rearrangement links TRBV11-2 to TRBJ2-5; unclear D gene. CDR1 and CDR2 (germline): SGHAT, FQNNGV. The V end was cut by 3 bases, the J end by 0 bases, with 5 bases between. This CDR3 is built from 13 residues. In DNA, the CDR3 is TGTGCCAGCAGCTTCGGGTACCAAGAGACCCAGTACTTC. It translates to CASSFGYQETQYF.

The CDR3 DNA sequence: TGCAGCGTGGCGGACTCAGACGGCTACAATGAGCAGTTCTTC. Encoded protein: CSVADSDGYNEQFF. The chain couples TRBV29-1 to TRBJ2-1; a possible D gene is TRBD2 (5 bases). Germline CDR1 reads SQVTM; CDR2 reads ANQGSEA. The CDR3 has 14 residues. The V end was cut by 6 bases, the J end by 3 bases, with 15 bases between.

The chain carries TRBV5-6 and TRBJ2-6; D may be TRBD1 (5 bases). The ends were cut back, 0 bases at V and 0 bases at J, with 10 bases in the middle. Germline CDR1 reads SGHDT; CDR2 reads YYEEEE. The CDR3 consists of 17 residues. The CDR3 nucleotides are TGTGCCAGCAGCTTGGGACAGATATACTCTGGGGCCAACGTCCTGACTTTC. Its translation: CASSLGQIYSGANVLTF.

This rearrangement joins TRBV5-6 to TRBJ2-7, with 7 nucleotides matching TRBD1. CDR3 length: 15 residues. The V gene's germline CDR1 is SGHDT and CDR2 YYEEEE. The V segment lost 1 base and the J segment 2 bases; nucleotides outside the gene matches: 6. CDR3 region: CASSLPTGVAYEQYF. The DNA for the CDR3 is TGTGCCAGCAGCTTGCCTACAGGGGTAGCCTACGAGCAGTACTTC.

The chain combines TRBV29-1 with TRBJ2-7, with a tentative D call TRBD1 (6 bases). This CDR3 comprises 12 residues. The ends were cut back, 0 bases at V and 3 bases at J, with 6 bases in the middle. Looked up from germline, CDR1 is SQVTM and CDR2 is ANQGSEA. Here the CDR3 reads CSVEEQGYEQYF. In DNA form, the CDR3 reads TGCAGCGTTGAAGAACAGGGCTACGAGCAGTACTTC.

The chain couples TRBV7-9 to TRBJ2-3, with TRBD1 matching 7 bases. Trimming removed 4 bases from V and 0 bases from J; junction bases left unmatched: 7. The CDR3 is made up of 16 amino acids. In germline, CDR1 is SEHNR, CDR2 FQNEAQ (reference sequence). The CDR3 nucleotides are TGTGCCAGCAGCTCTCAACAGGGGCCTAGCACAGATACGCAGTATTTT. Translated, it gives CASSSQQGPSTDTQYF.

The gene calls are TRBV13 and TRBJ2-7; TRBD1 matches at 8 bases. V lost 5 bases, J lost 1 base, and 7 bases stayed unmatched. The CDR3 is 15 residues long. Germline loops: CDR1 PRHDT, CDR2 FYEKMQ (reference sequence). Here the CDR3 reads CASSTDRAGSYEQYF. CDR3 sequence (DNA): TGTGCCAGCAGCACGGACAGGGCAGGGTCCTACGAGCAGTACTTC.

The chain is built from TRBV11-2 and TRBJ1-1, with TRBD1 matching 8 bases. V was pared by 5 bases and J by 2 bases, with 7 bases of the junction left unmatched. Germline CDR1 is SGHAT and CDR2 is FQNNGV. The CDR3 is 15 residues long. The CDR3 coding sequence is TGTGCCAGCAGCCCCGGGACAGGCATTAACACTGAAGCTTTCTTT. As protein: CASSPGTGINTEAFF.